The 29 T cell receptor beta chains below all came from one sample that was sequenced in a study of shared clonotypes between healthy human individuals (dated by TCRdb to the early 2020s). CD8 naive samples consisted of CD45RO-negative cells that were positively selected for CCR7, yielding a CD45RA+CCR7+ population without TemRA cells. Receptors were amplified or captured by the immunoSEQ multiplex PCR assay. TCRdb holds this immuneACCESS table with in-frame rearrangements only. Some clones are missing; in checked studies, unresolved V genes explain under half, and the rest has no known cause. The sample table lists hundreds of thousands of clones, 85% to 95% of them with a count of one. The ten biggest clones cover about 0.11% of the sample. Sample: naive CD8+ T cells sorted from blood. In light of the paper, this sample's cell subset or site label describes: CD45RA+CCR7+. The receptors derive from a woman between 25 and 40 years old in good health.

The chain uses TRBV5-1 and TRBJ2-5, with D hard to call. Trimming shortened V by 4 bases and J by 5 bases, and 15 bases separated the two germline ends. Germline loops: CDR1 SGHRS, CDR2 YFSETQ. This CDR3 has 14 amino acids. The CDR3: CASSLSGSLETQYF. The CDR3 nucleotides read TGCGCCAGCAGCCTCAGTGGTAGCCTCGAGACCCAGTACTTC. The whole variable domain, remainder taken from reference TRBV5-1 and TRBJ2-5, is KAGVTQTPRYLIKTRGQQVTLSCSPISGHRSVSWYQQTPGQGLQFLFEYFSETQRNKGNFPGRFSGRQFSNSRSEMNVSTLELGDSALYLCASSLSGSLETQYFGPGTRLLVL.

The V call is TRBV27, the J call TRBJ1-2, with TRBD1 as a possible D gene (5 bases). This CDR3 has 16 amino acids. Germline values: CDR1 MNHEY, CDR2 SMNVEV (reference sequence). V lost 5 bases to trimming and J lost 4 bases, with 20 bases between them. The CDR3 coding sequence is TGTGCCAGCAGTGAGGCAACGCCAGGGTTAGGCTATGGCTACACCTTC. Its translation: CASSEATPGLGYGYTF.

This chain connects TRBV30 to TRBJ2-7, with D hard to call. The CDR3 contains 11 residues. The V gene's germline CDR1 is GTSNPN and CDR2 SVGIG (reference sequence). Trimming stripped 3 bases from V and 2 bases from J, with 5 bases between. The CDR3 here is CAWSHTYEQYF. As DNA, the CDR3 is TGTGCCTGGAGCCACACCTACGAGCAGTACTTC.

V is TRBV9 and J is TRBJ1-3; no definite D call. Germline V lookup: CDR1 SGDLS, CDR2 YYNGEE. The CDR3 totals 13 residues. V lost 0 bases and J lost 4, with 5 bases in between. The CDR3 DNA is TGTGCCAGCAGCGTAGGGGGAGGAAACACCATATATTTT. Amino acid sequence: CASSVGGGNTIYF.

This chain uses TRBV5-1 with TRBJ2-7, with D possibly being TRBD1 (5 bases). Trimming removed 7 bases at V and 0 bases at J, with 17 bases between. Germline V gives CDR1 SGHRS, CDR2 YFSETQ. The CDR3 covers 15 residues. The CDR3 nucleotides read TGCGCCAGCTCCCCTATACAGGAAAACTCCTACGAGCAGTACTTC. It encodes CASSPIQENSYEQYF.

The chain is built from TRBV5-1 and TRBJ2-7, with 8 bases that match TRBD1. Germline V gene data show CDR1 as SGHRS and CDR2 as YFSETQ. The length of the CDR3 is 12 residues. Unmatched junction bases numbered 5, after V lost 7 bases and J lost 5 bases. The CDR3 nucleotides are TGCGCCAGCCTTGGACAGGGCGACGAGCAGTACTTC. Protein product: CASLGQGDEQYF.

Concerning this clone itself: Other DNA sequences in this specimen translate into the identical CDR3. V usage is TRBV27 and J usage is TRBJ2-2, with D possibly called TRBD1 or TRBD2 (6 bases each). The germline CDR1 and CDR2 sequences are MNHEY and SMNVEV (reference sequence). Trimming removed 3 bases from V and 6 bases from J, with 8 bases in between. This CDR3 region has 13 residues. In DNA form, the CDR3 reads TGTGCCAGCAGTTTCCGGGGGCCCGGGGAGCTGTTTTTT. Its translation is CASSFRGPGELFF.

The chain uses TRBV11-2 and TRBJ2-3; no firm D call. CDR1 is SGHAT, CDR2 FQNNGV, per germline. The CDR3 is 13 amino acids. V lost 1 base and J lost 7, with 9 bases in between. Here the CDR3 reads CASSLAGPHTQYF. The CDR3 DNA reads as TGTGCCAGCAGCTTAGCGGGTCCCCATACGCAGTATTTT. The whole variable domain, remainder taken from reference TRBV11-2 and TRBJ2-3, is EAGVAQSPRYKIIEKRQSVAFWCNPISGHATLYWYQQILGQGPKLLIQFQNNGVVDDSQLPKDRFSAERLKGVDSTLKIQPAKLEDSAVYLCASSLAGPHTQYFGPGTRLTVL.

The J gene is TRBJ2-1, the V gene TRBV27; 15 bases are a match to TRBD2. The germline CDR1 and CDR2 sequences are MNHEY and SMNVEV (reference sequence). This CDR3 comprises 18 residues. After removal of 1 base from V and 6 bases from J, the junction contained 7 bases not matched to a gene. CDR3 protein: CASSLYAGLAGGINEQFF. DNA for the CDR3: TGTGCCAGCAGTTTATATGCCGGACTAGCGGGAGGGATCAATGAGCAGTTCTTC.

The chain has TRBV2 and TRBJ1-4, with D maybe TRBD1 (5 bases). Trimming shortened V by 9 bases and J by 7 bases, and 15 bases separated the two germline ends. This CDR3 spans 13 amino acids. The germline gives CDR1 SNHLY, CDR2 FYNNEI. The CDR3 loop is CASGRGGSEKLFF. DNA for the CDR3: TGTGCCAGTGGTAGGGGAGGAAGTGAAAAACTGTTTTTT.

This chain joins TRBV9 and TRBJ2-7; 8 bases fit TRBD2. V lost 0 bases to trimming and J lost 3 bases; unmatched junction nucleotides: 2. Germline lookup yields CDR1 SGDLS and CDR2 YYNGEE. The CDR3 totals 14 residues. CDR3 DNA: TGTGCCAGCAGCGTAGGGGGACTAGACTACGAGCAGTACTTC. Its protein product is CASSVGGLDYEQYF.

The gene calls are TRBV28 and TRBJ2-1; TRBD1 or TRBD2 may be the D gene (5 bases each). CDR3 length: 13 residues. Germline V gene data show CDR1 as MDHEN and CDR2 as SYDVKM. V lost 7 bases and J 10 bases, leaving 17 bases between the germline ends. The CDR3 protein is CASTQAGTVEQFF. CDR3 nucleotide sequence: TGTGCCAGCACGCAGGCAGGGACGGTAGAGCAGTTCTTC.

The chain combines TRBV27 with TRBJ2-1; 9 nucleotides agree with TRBD2. This CDR3 comprises 13 residues. Germline V CDR1 and CDR2: MNHEY, SMNVEV (reference sequence). V dropped 8 bases and J dropped 5; count of bases not matched to a gene: 4. The CDR3 sequence: CASATSGNNEQFF. Here the CDR3 DNA reads TGTGCCAGCGCGACTAGCGGAAACAATGAGCAGTTCTTC.

V is TRBV27 and J is TRBJ1-1, with 9 bases that match TRBD1. In germline, CDR1 is MNHEY, CDR2 SMNVEV (reference sequence). The CDR3 extends over 15 amino acids. The J segment lost 4 bases and the V segment lost 6 bases, leaving 9 bases of the junction unmatched. In nucleotides, the CDR3 is TGTGCCAGCAGCCTACTGGGACAGGGCGGCACTGAAGCTTTCTTT. Residues: CASSLLGQGGTEAFF.

The chain couples TRBV6-5 to TRBJ2-5; no clear D gene. The CDR3 length is 14 residues. The germline V gene encodes CDR1 MNHEY and CDR2 SVGAGI. V lost 0 bases and J lost 3, with 8 bases in between. The CDR3 protein is CASSYSGGEETQYF. The CDR3 DNA sequence: TGTGCCAGCAGTTACTCAGGCGGAGAAGAGACCCAGTACTTC.

The CDR3 DNA follows: TGTGCCAGCAGCGAACAGAGACATAGCAATCAGCCCCAGCATTTT. Its translation: CASSEQRHSNQPQHF. J is TRBJ1-5 and V is TRBV7-8, with D uncertain. The CDR3 spans 15 residues. Germline V gene sequence: CDR1 SGHVS, CDR2 FQNEAQ. V was shortened by 5 bases and J by 0 bases, with 11 bases between the two germline ends.

The chain has TRBV19 and TRBJ2-1, with 8 nucleotides matching TRBD1. Trimming took 0 bases from V and 4 from J; bases not matched to a gene: 2. This CDR3 has 15 residues. Germline-derived CDR1 and CDR2 are LNHDA and SQIVND (reference sequence). CDR3 nucleotide sequence: TGTGCCAGTAGTATAGAGCGGACAGGGTACAATGAGCAGTTCTTC. Protein sequence: CASSIERTGYNEQFF.

This chain uses TRBV5-1 with TRBJ2-7; 8 bases match TRBD1. Germline CDR1 reads SGHRS; CDR2 reads YFSETQ. The CDR3 length is 15 residues. After removal of 0 bases from V and 1 base from J, the junction contained 3 bases not matched to a gene. The CDR3 nucleotides read TGCGCCAGCAGCTTGGAGGGGGACAGGTCCTACGAGCAGTACTTC. Encoded protein: CASSLEGDRSYEQYF.

The rearrangement links TRBV2 to TRBJ2-7, with 10 bases identical to TRBD2. The ends lost 6 bases at V and 4 bases at J; junction bases unmatched: 9. CDR3 length: 15 residues. Germline lookup yields CDR1 SNHLY and CDR2 FYNNEI. CDR3 region: CASRASSGSGYEQYF. As DNA, the CDR3 is TGTGCCAGCAGGGCCTCTAGCGGGAGTGGGTACGAGCAGTACTTC.

The chain combines TRBV13 with TRBJ1-5; D not resolved. With 6 bases removed from V and 2 bases from J, the gap between germline ends came to 8 bases. This CDR3 is built from 13 residues. Germline V gives CDR1 PRHDT, CDR2 FYEKMQ (reference sequence). In nucleotides, the CDR3 is TGTGCCAGCAGTGTCCGGGGCAATCAGCCCCAGCATTTT. It translates to CASSVRGNQPQHF.

The rearrangement links TRBV28 to TRBJ2-3; 10 positions agree with TRBD2. CDR1 and CDR2 (germline): MDHEN, SYDVKM. This CDR3 spans 16 amino acids. V lost 5 bases to trimming and J lost 5 bases; unmatched junction nucleotides: 10. CDR3 residues: CASSPPAGGPGDTQYF. In nucleotides, the CDR3 is TGTGCCAGCAGTCCCCCAGCGGGAGGGCCGGGAGATACGCAGTATTTT. The full variable domain, in which reference TRBV28 and TRBJ2-3 provide the parts outside the CDR3, is DVKVTQSSRYLVKRTGEKVFLECVQDMDHENMFWYRQDPGLGLRLIYFSYDVKMKEKGDIPEGYSVSREKKERFSLILESASTNQTSMYLCASSPPAGGPGDTQYFGPGTRLTVL.

This sequence joins TRBV11-2 and TRBJ2-7, with 8 bases fitting TRBD2. Germline V lookup: CDR1 SGHAT, CDR2 FQNNGV. The CDR3 covers 15 residues. V shed 0 bases and J 2 bases; nucleotides not matched to a gene: 3. CDR3 nucleotide sequence: TGTGCCAGCAGCTTAGAGGCGGGAGGTCCCTACGAGCAGTACTTC. Its translation is CASSLEAGGPYEQYF.

This chain links TRBV21-1 with TRBJ2-7; TRBD2 is taken as the D call from the table, unchecked against the DNA. TRBV21-1 is classified as a pseudogene. The CDR3 runs 16 residues. CDR3 DNA sequence: TGTGCCAGCAGCAAAGATCACCTAGCGGGTCACTACGAGCAGTACTTC. As protein: CASSKDHLAGHYEQYF.

The chain carries TRBV19 and TRBJ2-5, with no clear D. The J call may be in error: the DNA end matches TRBJ2-7 better. The length of the CDR3 is 13 residues. Germline V gene data show CDR1 as LNHDA and CDR2 as SQIVND (reference sequence). CDR3 DNA sequence: TGTGCCAGTAGTATTGCTCATACCTACGAGCAGTACTTC. It is translated as CASSIAHTYEQYF.

The chain is built from TRBV27 and TRBJ2-7, with D tentatively TRBD1 or TRBD2 (5 bases each). The germline gives CDR1 MNHEY, CDR2 SMNVEV (reference sequence). V lost 3 bases and J lost 5, with 14 bases in between. CDR3 length equals 14 residues. The CDR3, as DNA: TGTGCCAGCAGTTTGGGCAGGAGAGGGGACGAGCAGTACTTC. Its translation is CASSLGRRGDEQYF.

The chain recombines TRBV28 with TRBJ2-7; no clear D. CDR3 length: 13 amino acids. Trimming stripped 4 bases from V and 2 bases from J, with 9 bases between. CDR1 and CDR2 (germline): MDHEN, SYDVKM. This CDR3 reads CASSSTFAYEQYF. The CDR3 DNA sequence: TGTGCCAGCAGTTCCACGTTCGCCTACGAGCAGTACTTC.

The CDR3 here is CASSLILAGGSSYEQYF. The DNA of the CDR3 is TGTGCCAGCAGTTTAATCCTAGCGGGAGGTAGCTCCTACGAGCAGTACTTC. The chain has TRBV28 and TRBJ2-7; 11 bases line up with TRBD2. This CDR3 has 17 amino acids. The germline V gene encodes CDR1 MDHEN and CDR2 SYDVKM. Germline trimming cut 2 bases from V and 0 bases from J; bases unmatched to any gene: 6.

The chain has TRBV18 and TRBJ2-7; D may be TRBD1 (6 bases). CDR3 length: 18 residues. V was clipped by 3 bases and J by 3 bases, with 24 bases between them. CDR1 KGHSH and CDR2 LQKENI come from the germline V gene. The CDR3 bases are TGTGCCAGCTCACCGAGCGTCGGGGACAATCCGTGGCACTACGAGCAGTACTTC. It yields the protein CASSPSVGDNPWHYEQYF.

The rearrangement links TRBV9 to TRBJ1-6, with D maybe TRBD1 (5 bases). Germline CDR1 is SGDLS and CDR2 is YYNGEE. Trimming removed 3 bases from V and 5 bases from J, with 9 bases in between. CDR3 length: 14 amino acids. CDR3 in DNA: TGTGCCAGCAGCGCCGGGGGGGATAATTCACCCCTCCACTTT. It encodes CASSAGGDNSPLHF.